These T cell receptor beta chains were read from a single sample in a study of beta chain features in type 1 diabetes. Clones were sequenced by immunoSEQ multiplex PCR, and TCRdb holds only the in-frame ones, with some missing. The data contain around 150,000 clones, 6.5% to 8.5% of them singletons. Sequenced material: central memory CD4+ T cells from blood. Every receptor here comes from a woman aged 18-29 years with type 1 diabetes. Each CDR3 is given with its conserved first and last residue. The D gene is left open where the match is weak. Size values are once, few and many counts, or a class for expanded clones, and some rows have none.

V gene,D gene,J gene,clone size,CDR3 protein,CDR3 DNA
TRBV2,.,TRBJ2-4,few,CASSLGQLAKNIQYF,TGTGCCAGCAGCCTTGGACAGTTAGCCAAAAACATTCAGTACTTC
TRBV7-3,.,TRBJ2-1,few,CASSLNTAAGHYNEQFF,TGTGCCAGCAGCTTAAACACGGCAGCGGGCCACTACAATGAGCAGTTCTTC
TRBV30,.,TRBJ1-5,few,CAWNRNSNQPQHF,TGTGCCTGGAACAGAAATAGCAATCAGCCCCAGCATTTT
TRBV4-3,TRBD2,TRBJ2-1,few,CASSQGWTGGGQYNEQFF,TGCGCCAGCAGCCAAGGATGGACCGGCGGGGGTCAATACAATGAGCAGTTCTTC
TRBV6-5,.,TRBJ1-2,.,CASSQRGTGMRGYTF,TGTGCCAGCAGCCAGAGGGGAACAGGGATGAGAGGCTACACCTTC
TRBV7-2,.,TRBJ2-1,few,CASSLSGAEFGEQFF,TGTGCCAGCAGCTTAAGCGGCGCGGAGTTCGGGGAGCAGTTCTTC
TRBV7-8,TRBD1,TRBJ1-1,few,CASSAGTGTSEAFF,TGTGCCAGCAGCGCCGGGACAGGGACTTCTGAAGCTTTCTTT
TRBV9,.,TRBJ1-5,.,CASSVEGYSNQPQHF,TGTGCCAGCAGCGTGGAGGGTTATAGCAATCAGCCCCAGCATTTT
TRBV7-9,TRBD1,TRBJ1-1,few,CASLTGEGNTEAFF,TGTGCCAGCTTGACAGGGGAAGGGAACACTGAAGCTTTCTTT
TRBV19,.,TRBJ2-5,few,CASSPPARKETQYF,TGTGCCAGTAGCCCCCCGGCTAGGAAAGAGACCCAGTACTTC
TRBV4-3,.,TRBJ2-7,.,CASSQTLAGGYEQYF,TGCGCCAGCAGCCAAACCCTTGCCGGCGGATACGAGCAGTACTTC
TRBV7-2,.,TRBJ1-2,once,CASSLAGADYGYTF,TGTGCCAGCAGCTTAGCGGGGGCAGACTATGGCTACACCTTC
TRBV11-1,.,TRBJ2-1,few,CASSHVYTSSGEQFF,TGTGCCAGCAGTCACGTTTATACTAGTAGTGGTGAGCAGTTCTTC
TRBV11-1,.,TRBJ2-1,few,CASSLGIGSYNEQFF,TGTGCCAGCAGCTTAGGCATCGGTTCCTACAATGAGCAGTTCTTC
TRBV6-6,.,TRBJ1-1,.,CASTQGMNTEAFF,TGTGCCAGCACCCAGGGGATGAACACTGAAGCTTTCTTT
TRBV18,TRBD2,TRBJ2-3,.,CASSPDGRAITDTQYF,TGTGCCAGCTCACCGGACGGGAGGGCCATCACAGATACGCAGTATTTT
TRBV7-2,TRBD2,TRBJ2-4,.,CASALAGGRGRDIQYF,TGTGCCAGCGCCTTAGCGGGAGGTAGGGGGCGGGACATTCAGTACTTC
TRBV19,TRBD1,TRBJ1-5,.,CASSMAGQRINQPQHF,TGTGCCAGTAGTATGGCGGGACAGCGAATCAATCAGCCCCAGCATTTT
TRBV7-3,.,TRBJ1-1,few,CASTAGPGSTEAFF,TGTGCCAGCACCGCCGGCCCGGGGAGCACTGAAGCTTTCTTT
TRBV11-3,TRBD1,TRBJ2-1,few,CASTSGQGGYNEQFF,TGTGCCAGCACCTCAGGACAGGGCGGGTACAATGAGCAGTTCTTC
TRBV14,.,TRBJ2-2,.,CASAWRANTGELFF,TGTGCCAGCGCGTGGCGGGCTAACACCGGGGAGCTGTTTTTT
TRBV7-3,TRBD1,TRBJ2-4,few,CASGDLSRGHSKNIQYF,TGTGCCAGCGGGGACCTGAGCAGGGGGCACTCCAAAAACATTCAGTACTTC
TRBV7-2,.,TRBJ1-5,few,CASSIRGNQPQHF,TGTGCCAGCAGCATTAGGGGGAATCAGCCCCAGCATTTT
TRBV29-1,.,TRBJ2-1,few,CSALAGSSYNEQFF,TGCAGCGCCCTAGCTGGGAGCTCCTACAATGAGCAGTTCTTC
TRBV19,.,TRBJ2-1,few,CASTHGGTYNEQFF,TGTGCCAGCACCCATGGGGGGACCTACAATGAGCAGTTCTTC
TRBV19,.,TRBJ2-7,few,CASRDSFYEQYF,TGTGCCAGCAGGGACTCGTTCTACGAGCAGTACTTC
TRBV4-2,TRBD2,TRBJ2-3,.,CASSQALLAGGTDTQYF,TGTGCCAGCAGCCAAGCGTTGTTAGCGGGGGGCACAGATACGCAGTATTTT
TRBV4-1,.,TRBJ1-2,few,CASSQPQGLGGGYTF,TGCGCCAGCAGCCAACCACAGGGTTTAGGGGGAGGCTACACCTTC
TRBV14,TRBD2,TRBJ2-1,.,CASSRRSGGGHEQFF,TGCGCCAGCAGCCGCCGGAGCGGGGGGGGCCATGAGCAGTTCTTC
TRBV2,TRBD1,TRBJ1-5,.,CASSEDGTGNQPQHF,TGTGCCAGCAGTGAAGACGGGACAGGCAATCAGCCCCAGCATTTT
TRBV10-3,TRBD2,TRBJ2-3,.,CAIQRAREDYTQYF,TGTGCCATACAACGGGCCCGGGAGGACTATACGCAGTATTTT
TRBV7-2,.,TRBJ2-6,few,CASSARWANVLTF,TGTGCCAGCAGCGCGCGTTGGGCCAACGTCCTGACTTTC
TRBV28,TRBD1,TRBJ2-7,.,CASIPGQGSHEQYF,TGTGCCAGCATCCCGGGACAGGGGTCTCACGAGCAGTACTTC
TRBV7-9,.,TRBJ1-1,few,CASSLAGGARLEAFF,TGTGCCAGCAGCTTAGCCGGGGGGGCGCGACTTGAAGCTTTCTTT
TRBV7-2,.,TRBJ2-2,.,CASSFPQGLTGELFF,TGTGCCAGCAGCTTTCCGCAGGGACTCACCGGGGAGCTGTTTTTT
TRBV6-6,.,TRBJ1-2,.,CASSYSGTDGYTF,TGTGCCAGCAGTTACTCCGGGACTGATGGCTACACCTTC
TRBV5-1,TRBD1,TRBJ1-4,.,CASSLGGTGEKLFF,TGCGCCAGCAGCTTGGGAGGGACAGGGGAGAAACTGTTTTTT
TRBV11-1,.,TRBJ1-4,few,CASSLTRDNVFEKLFF,TGTGCCAGCAGCTTAACCCGGGACAACGTCTTTGAAAAACTGTTTTTT
TRBV4-3,.,TRBJ1-4,many,CASSQDTLAVEKLFF,TGCGCCAGCAGCCAAGATACCTTGGCGGTCGAAAAACTGTTTTTT
TRBV28,.,TRBJ2-7,few,CASSRTPSYEQYF,TGTGCCAGCAGTCGGACACCCTCCTACGAGCAGTACTTC
TRBV2,TRBD1,TRBJ1-5,few,CASGGTGNQPQHF,TGTGCCAGCGGAGGGACAGGTAATCAGCCCCAGCATTTT
TRBV5-1,.,TRBJ2-7,few,CASSPTPTSSSYEQYF,TGCGCCAGCAGCCCTACCCCCACCTCGAGCTCCTACGAGCAGTACTTC